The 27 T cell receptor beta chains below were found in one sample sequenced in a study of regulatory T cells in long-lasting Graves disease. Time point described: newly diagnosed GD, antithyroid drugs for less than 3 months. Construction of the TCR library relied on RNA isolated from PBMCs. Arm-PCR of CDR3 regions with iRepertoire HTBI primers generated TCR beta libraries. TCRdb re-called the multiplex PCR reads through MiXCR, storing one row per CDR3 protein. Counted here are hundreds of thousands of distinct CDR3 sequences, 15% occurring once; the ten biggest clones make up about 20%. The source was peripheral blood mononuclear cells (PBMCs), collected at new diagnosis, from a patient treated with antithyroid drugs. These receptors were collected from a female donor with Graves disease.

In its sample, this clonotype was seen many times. CDR3 residues: CASSTRMGDYGYTF. CDR3 nucleotides: TGTGCCAGCAGCACCCGAATGGGAGACTATGGCTACACCTTC. The J gene is TRBJ1-2, the V gene TRBV9, with D hard to call. This CDR3 has 14 amino acids. Deletions cut 4 bases from V and 3 bases from J, with 13 bases between. Germline V lookup: CDR1 SGDLS, CDR2 YYNGEE.

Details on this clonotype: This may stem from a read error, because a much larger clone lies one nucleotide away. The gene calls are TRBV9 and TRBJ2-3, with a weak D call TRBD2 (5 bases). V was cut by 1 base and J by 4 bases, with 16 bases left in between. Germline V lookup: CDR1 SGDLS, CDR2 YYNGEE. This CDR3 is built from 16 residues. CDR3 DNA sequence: TGTGCCAGCAGCGTAAATTTGTGGGAGAGGGCAGATACGCAGTATTTT. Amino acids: CASSVNLWERADTQYF.

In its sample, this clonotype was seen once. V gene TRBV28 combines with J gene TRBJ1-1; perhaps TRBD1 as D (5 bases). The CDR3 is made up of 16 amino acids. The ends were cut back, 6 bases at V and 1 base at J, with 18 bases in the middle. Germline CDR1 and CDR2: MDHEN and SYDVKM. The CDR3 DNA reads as TGTGCCAGCAGCACCCGGGACCATCCAGCGAACACTGAAGCTTTCTTT. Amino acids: CASSTRDHPANTEAFF.

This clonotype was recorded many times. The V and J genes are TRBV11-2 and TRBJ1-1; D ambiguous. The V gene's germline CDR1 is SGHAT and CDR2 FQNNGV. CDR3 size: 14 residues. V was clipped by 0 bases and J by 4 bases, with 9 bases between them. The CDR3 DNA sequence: TGTGCCAGCAGCTTAGATATGGGCGGCACTGAAGCTTTCTTT. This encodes CASSLDMGGTEAFF. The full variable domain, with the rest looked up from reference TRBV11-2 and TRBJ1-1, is EAGVAQSPRYKIIEKRQSVAFWCNPISGHATLYWYQQILGQGPKLLIQFQNNGVVDDSQLPKDRFSAERLKGVDSTLKIQPAKLEDSAVYLCASSLDMGGTEAFFGQGTRLTVV.

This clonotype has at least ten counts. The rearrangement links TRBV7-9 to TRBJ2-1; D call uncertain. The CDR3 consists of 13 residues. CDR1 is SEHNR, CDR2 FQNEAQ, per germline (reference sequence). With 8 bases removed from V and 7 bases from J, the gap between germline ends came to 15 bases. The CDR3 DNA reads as TGTGCCAGCGCCACCTTCGGTGGGAATGAGCAGTTCTTC. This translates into CASATFGGNEQFF.

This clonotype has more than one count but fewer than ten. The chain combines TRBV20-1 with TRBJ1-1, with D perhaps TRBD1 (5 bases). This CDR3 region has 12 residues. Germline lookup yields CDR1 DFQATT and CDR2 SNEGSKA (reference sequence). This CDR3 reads CRMGRGDTEAFF. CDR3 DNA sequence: TGCAGGATGGGAAGAGGGGACACTGAAGCTTTCTTT.

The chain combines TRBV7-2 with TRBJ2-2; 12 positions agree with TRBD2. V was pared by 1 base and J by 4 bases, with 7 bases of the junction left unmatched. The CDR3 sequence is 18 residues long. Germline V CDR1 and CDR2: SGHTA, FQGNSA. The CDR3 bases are TGTACCAGCAGCTTAGGTCTAGCGGGAGGGCGTCCCACCGGGGAGCTGTTTTTT. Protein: CTSSLGLAGGRPTGELFF.

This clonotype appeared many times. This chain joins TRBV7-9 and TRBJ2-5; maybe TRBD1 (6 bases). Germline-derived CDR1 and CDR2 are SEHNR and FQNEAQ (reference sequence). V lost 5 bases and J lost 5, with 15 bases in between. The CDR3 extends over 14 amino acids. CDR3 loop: CASSLRTVRETQYF. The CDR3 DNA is TGTGCCAGCAGCCTCCGGACAGTTAGGGAGACCCAGTACTTC.

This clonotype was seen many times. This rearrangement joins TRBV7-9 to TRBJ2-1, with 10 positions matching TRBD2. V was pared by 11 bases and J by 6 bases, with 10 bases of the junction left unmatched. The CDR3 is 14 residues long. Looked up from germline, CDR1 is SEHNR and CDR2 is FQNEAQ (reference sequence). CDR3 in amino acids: CAQVASGRANEQFF. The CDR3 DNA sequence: TGTGCCCAAGTAGCAAGCGGGAGGGCCAATGAGCAGTTCTTC.

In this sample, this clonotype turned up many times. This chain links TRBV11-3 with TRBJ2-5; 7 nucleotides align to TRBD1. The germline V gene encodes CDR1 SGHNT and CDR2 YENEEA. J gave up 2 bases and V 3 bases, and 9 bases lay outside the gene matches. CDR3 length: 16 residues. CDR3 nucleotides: TGTGCCAGCAGCTTGGGTATAGAGGGACAGCAAGAGACCCAGTACTTC. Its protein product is CASSLGIEGQQETQYF.

The CDR3, as DNA: TGCAGTGCTAGTGTCTCAACTAGCGCCTTACGAGTGCAGTACTTC. This codes for CSASVSTSALRVQYF. The chain recombines TRBV20-1 with TRBJ2-7, with 7 bases that match TRBD2. The J segment lost 9 bases and the V segment lost 3 bases, leaving 17 bases of the junction unmatched. From germline, CDR1 is DFQATT and CDR2 SNEGSKA (reference sequence). The CDR3 totals 15 residues.

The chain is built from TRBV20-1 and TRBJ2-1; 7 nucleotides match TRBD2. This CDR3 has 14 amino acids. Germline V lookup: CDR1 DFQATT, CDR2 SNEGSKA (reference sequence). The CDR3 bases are TGCATTGCAACATACACCGTCGGGAGGAATGAGCAGTTCTTC. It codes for CIATYTVGRNEQFF.

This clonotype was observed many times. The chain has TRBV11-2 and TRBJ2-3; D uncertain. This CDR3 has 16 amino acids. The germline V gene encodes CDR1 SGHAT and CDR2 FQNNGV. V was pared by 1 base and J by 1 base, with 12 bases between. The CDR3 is CASSLGVAARTDTQYF. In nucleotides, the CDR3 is TGTGCCAGCAGCTTAGGGGTTGCTGCCCGCACAGATACGCAGTATTTT. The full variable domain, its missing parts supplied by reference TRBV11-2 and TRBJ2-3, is EAGVAQSPRYKIIEKRQSVAFWCNPISGHATLYWYQQILGQGPKLLIQFQNNGVVDDSQLPKDRFSAERLKGVDSTLKIQPAKLEDSAVYLCASSLGVAARTDTQYFGPGTRLTVL.

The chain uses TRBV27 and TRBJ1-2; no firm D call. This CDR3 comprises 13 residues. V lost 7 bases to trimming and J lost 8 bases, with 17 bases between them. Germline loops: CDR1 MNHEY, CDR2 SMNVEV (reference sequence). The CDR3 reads CASKGPSPNGYTF. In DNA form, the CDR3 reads TGTGCCAGCAAGGGCCCCTCTCCGAACGGCTACACCTTC.

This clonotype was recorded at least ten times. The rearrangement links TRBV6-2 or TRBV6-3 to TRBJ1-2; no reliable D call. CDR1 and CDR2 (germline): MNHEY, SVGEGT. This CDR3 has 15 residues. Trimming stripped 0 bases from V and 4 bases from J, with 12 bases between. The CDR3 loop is CASSYSKSPGYGYTF. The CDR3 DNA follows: TGTGCCAGCAGTTACTCGAAATCTCCGGGCTATGGCTACACCTTC.

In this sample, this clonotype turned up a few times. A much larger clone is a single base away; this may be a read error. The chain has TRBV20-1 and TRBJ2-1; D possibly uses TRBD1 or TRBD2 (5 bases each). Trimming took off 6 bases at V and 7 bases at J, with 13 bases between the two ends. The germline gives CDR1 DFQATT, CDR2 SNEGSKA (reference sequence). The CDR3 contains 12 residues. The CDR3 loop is CSADGAENEQFF. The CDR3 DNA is TGCAGTGCGGACGGGGCTGAGAATGAGCAGTTCTTC.

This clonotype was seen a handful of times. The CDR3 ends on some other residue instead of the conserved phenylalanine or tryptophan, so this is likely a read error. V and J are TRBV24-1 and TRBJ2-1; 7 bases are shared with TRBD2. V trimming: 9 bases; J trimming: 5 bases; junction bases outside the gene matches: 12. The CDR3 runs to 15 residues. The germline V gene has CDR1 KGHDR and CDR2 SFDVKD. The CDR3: CATSGLPPEDNEQFL. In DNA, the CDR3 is TGTGCCACCTCGGGACTACCCCCTGAGGACAATGAGCAGTTCCTC.

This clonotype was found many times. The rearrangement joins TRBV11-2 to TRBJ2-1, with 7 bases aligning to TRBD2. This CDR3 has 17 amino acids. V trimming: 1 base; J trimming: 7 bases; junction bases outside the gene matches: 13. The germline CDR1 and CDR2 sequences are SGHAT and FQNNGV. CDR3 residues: CASSLGVLASGLNEQFF. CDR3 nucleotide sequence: TGTGCCAGCAGCTTAGGGGTACTAGCGTCGGGTTTGAATGAGCAGTTCTTC.

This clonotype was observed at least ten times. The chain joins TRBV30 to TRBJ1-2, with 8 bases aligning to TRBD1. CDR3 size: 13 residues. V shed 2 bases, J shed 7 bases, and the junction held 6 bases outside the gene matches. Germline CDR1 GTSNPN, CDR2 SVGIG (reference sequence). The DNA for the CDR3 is TGTGCCTGGAGTCTGTCGACAGGGGTTGGCTACACCTTC. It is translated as CAWSLSTGVGYTF.

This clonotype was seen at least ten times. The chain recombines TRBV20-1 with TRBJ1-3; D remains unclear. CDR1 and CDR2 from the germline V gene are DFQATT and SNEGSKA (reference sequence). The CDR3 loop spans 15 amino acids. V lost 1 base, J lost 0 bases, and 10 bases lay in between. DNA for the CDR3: TGCAGTGCTAGAGTTGAAGATTACTCTGGAAACACCATATATTTT. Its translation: CSARVEDYSGNTIYF.

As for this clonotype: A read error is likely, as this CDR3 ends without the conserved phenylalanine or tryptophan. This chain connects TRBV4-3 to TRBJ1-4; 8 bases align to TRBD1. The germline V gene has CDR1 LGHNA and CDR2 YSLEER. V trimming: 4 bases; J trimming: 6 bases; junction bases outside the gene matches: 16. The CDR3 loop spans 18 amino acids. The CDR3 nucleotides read TGCGCCAGCAGCCTCAGGGGGACAGGAAGGGTTCAGGATGAAAAACTGTTTCTT. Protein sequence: CASSLRGTGRVQDEKLFL.

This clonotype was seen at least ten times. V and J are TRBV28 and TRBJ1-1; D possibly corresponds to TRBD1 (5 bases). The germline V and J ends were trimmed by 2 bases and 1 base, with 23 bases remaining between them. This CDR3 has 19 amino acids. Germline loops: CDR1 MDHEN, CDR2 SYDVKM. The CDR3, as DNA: TGTGCCAGCAGTTTAGTGGTCTTGGGGACCCGCGAAGAGAACACTGAAGCTTTCTTT. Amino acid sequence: CASSLVVLGTREENTEAFF.

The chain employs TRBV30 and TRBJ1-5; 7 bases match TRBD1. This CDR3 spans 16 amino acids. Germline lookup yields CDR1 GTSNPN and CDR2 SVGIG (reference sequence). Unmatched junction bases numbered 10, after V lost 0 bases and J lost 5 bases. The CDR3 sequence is CAWSVLGAGGHQPQHF. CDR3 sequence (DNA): TGTGCCTGGAGTGTTCTCGGGGCAGGGGGGCATCAGCCCCAGCATTTT.

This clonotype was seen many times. DNA for the CDR3: TGCAGTGCTCTCAGGCGGGGCACTGAAGCTTTCTTT. This sequence encodes CSALRRGTEAFF. This chain links TRBV20-1 with TRBJ1-1; D ambiguous. The V end lost 5 bases, the J end lost 4 bases, and 11 bases lay between the germline ends. The CDR3 covers 12 residues. Germline CDR1 reads DFQATT; CDR2 reads SNEGSKA (reference sequence).

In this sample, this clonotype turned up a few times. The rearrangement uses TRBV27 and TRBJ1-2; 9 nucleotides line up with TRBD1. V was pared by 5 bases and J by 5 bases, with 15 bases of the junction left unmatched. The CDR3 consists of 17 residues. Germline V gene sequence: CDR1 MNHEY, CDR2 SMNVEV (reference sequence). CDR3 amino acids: CASSPRGQGPRGYGYTF. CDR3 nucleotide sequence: TGTGCCAGCAGTCCCAGAGGACAGGGGCCTCGAGGTTATGGCTACACCTTC.

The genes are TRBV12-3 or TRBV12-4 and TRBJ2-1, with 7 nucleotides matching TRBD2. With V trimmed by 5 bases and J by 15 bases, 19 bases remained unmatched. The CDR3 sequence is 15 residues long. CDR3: CASSARDYIVDTPFF. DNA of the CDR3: TGTGCCAGCAGTGCCCGGGACTACATCGTCGATACCCCGTTCTTC.

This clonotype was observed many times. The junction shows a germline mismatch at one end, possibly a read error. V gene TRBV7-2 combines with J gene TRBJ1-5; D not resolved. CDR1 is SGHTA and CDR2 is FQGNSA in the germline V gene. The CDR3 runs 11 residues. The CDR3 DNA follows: TGTGCCAGCAGTTTAGATCAGCCCCAGCATTTT. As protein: CASSLDQPQHF.